This TCR beta chain comes out of a study of PD-1 blockade in classical Hodgkin lymphoma. Time point indicated: newly diagnosed, previously untreated cHL patient sample. Magnetic negative selection was used to purify CD4+ T cells from PBMCs that had been thawed. Comparison PBMCs came from previously untreated, newly diagnosed classical Hodgkin lymphoma patients. Whole-study results and caveats: When set against healthy donors, newly diagnosed patients were reported to show lower baseline TCR diversity. Nothing has yet pinned down what causes the repertoire differences, possibly disease activity or prior therapy.

Details on this clone: The antigen is unknown.

V was clipped by 1 base and J by 8 bases; unmatched bases: 9. Germline CDR1 and CDR2: LGHNA and YNFKEQ. The CDR3 consists of 16 residues. Generated by immunoSEQ multiplex PCR, the TCRdb table keeps only in-frame clones and is missing some. The sample holds 24,000 or so clones, 91% seen once. This receptor was identified in a human donor with classical Hodgkin lymphoma. The J gene is TRBJ1-4, the V gene TRBV4-2; the match to TRBD1 covers 8 bases. Sequencing input: CD4+ T cells from blood. CDR3 sequence: CASSQVGGQGGEKLFF. CDR3 coding DNA: TGTGCCAGCAGCCAAGTGGGTGGACAGGGTGGAGAAAAACTGTTTTTT.